Listed below are T cell receptor beta chains from one sample, sequenced in a study of blood T cell repertoires in COVID-19. Assay: immunoSEQ multiplex PCR; the TCRdb copy retains only in-frame clones and omits some. The table includes under 200,000 clones, 84% detected once. Sequenced sample: peripheral blood. The receptors were sampled from a man aged 25-45 years with active or convalescent COVID-19. Each CDR3 is given with its conserved first and last residue. A D gene is named only where the DNA matches it firmly. The size entry is marked missing in some rows and otherwise reads once, few, many or a size class.

>TRBJ1-5|TRBV2|.|.
CASSAGIGSNQPQHF
TGTGCCAGCAGCGCAGGGATCGGAAGCAATCAGCCCCAGCATTTT
>TRBJ2-1|TRBV3-1/TRBV3-2|.|.
CASSPWRVLLENEQFF
TGTGCCAGCAGCCCCTGGAGGGTCCTGTTGGAGAATGAGCAGTTCTTC
>TRBJ1-5|TRBV5-8|.|.
CASSIWGEGDQPQHF
TGTGCCAGCAGCATCTGGGGGGAGGGAGACCAGCCCCAGCATTTT
>TRBJ1-5|TRBV7-6|TRBD1|.
CASSPKQGSNQPQHF
TGTGCCAGCAGCCCTAAACAGGGGAGCAATCAGCCCCAGCATTTT
>TRBJ2-4|TRBV27|.|.
CASRGELAKNIQYF
TGTGCCAGCAGGGGAGAGCTAGCCAAAAACATTCAGTACTTC
>TRBJ1-6|TRBV4-2|TRBD1|.
CASSQEWVKRDRVGIRNSPLHF
TGTGCCAGCAGCCAAGAATGGGTAAAACGGGACAGGGTAGGGATTCGTAATTCACCCCTCCACTTT
>TRBJ2-5|TRBV19|.|.
CASSRGTRETQYF
TGTGCCAGTAGTAGGGGGACTCGCGAGACCCAGTACTTC
>TRBJ1-2|TRBV6-5|.|.
CASSYSKVSKGYGYTF
TGTGCCAGCAGTTACTCGAAAGTGAGCAAGGGGTATGGCTACACCTTC
>TRBJ2-7|TRBV6-2/TRBV6-3|.|.
CASSYSRLEGYYEQYF
TGTGCCAGCAGTTACTCGCGGCTAGAGGGCTACTACGAGCAGTACTTC
>TRBJ1-1|TRBV9|.|.
CASSRQRNTEAFF
TGTGCCAGCAGTAGACAGAGAAACACTGAAGCTTTCTTT
>TRBJ2-7|TRBV10-2|TRBD1|.
CASSGSRTGNHEQYF
TGCGCCAGCAGTGGGTCCAGGACAGGGAACCACGAGCAGTACTTC
>TRBJ1-5|TRBV2|.|.
CASSDRVPNQPQHF
TGTGCCAGCAGTGACAGGGTCCCAAATCAGCCCCAGCATTTT
>TRBJ2-6|TRBV5-5|.|.
CASRPPSAGGSGANVLTF
TGTGCCAGCAGACCTCCCAGCGCCGGGGGCTCTGGGGCCAACGTCCTGACTTTC
>TRBJ2-5|TRBV29-1|.|.
CSVGPGQRVGETQYF
TGCAGCGTTGGGCCGGGACAAAGAGTAGGAGAGACCCAGTACTTC
>TRBJ1-4|TRBV19|.|.
CTSSLRKNGEKLFF
TGTACCAGTAGCCTCAGGAAGAACGGTGAAAAACTGTTTTTT
>TRBJ2-3|TRBV27|.|.
CASTSGDTQYF
TGTGCCAGCACCTCGGGGGATACGCAGTATTTT
>TRBJ2-2|TRBV7-2|.|.
CASSLVVNWELFF
TGTGCCAGCAGCTTAGTCGTTAATTGGGAGCTGTTTTTT
>TRBJ1-1|TRBV28|TRBD1|.
CASRGFPGQGGNTEAFF
TGTGCCAGCAGGGGATTCCCGGGACAGGGGGGGAACACTGAAGCTTTCTTT
>TRBJ1-2|TRBV10-3|.|.
CASRGGEAPSYGYTF
TGTGCCTCTAGGGGGGGGGAAGCGCCATCCTATGGCTACACCTTC
>TRBJ1-5|TRBV28|.|.
CASSFPSVNQPQHF
TGTGCCAGCAGTTTCCCCTCGGTCAATCAGCCCCAGCATTTT
>TRBJ2-2|TRBV7-9|.|.
CASSLGATNTGELFF
TGTGCCAGCAGCTTGGGGGCGACGAACACCGGGGAGCTGTTTTTT
>TRBJ1-5|TRBV6-5|TRBD1|.
CASSGPGTVNQPQHF
TGTGCCAGCAGCGGCCCCGGGACAGTCAATCAGCCCCAGCATTTT
>TRBJ2-1|TRBV7-8|TRBD1|once
CASSRDRGANEQFF
TGTGCCAGTTCGCGGGACAGGGGGGCCAATGAGCAGTTCTTC
>TRBJ2-2|TRBV19|.|once
CASRNGGRERIRELFF
TGTGCCAGCCGCAATGGAGGGAGAGAGAGAATAAGGGAGCTGTTTTTT
>TRBJ1-1|TRBV7-9|.|.
CASSYEAGEAFF
TGTGCCAGCAGTTATGAGGCCGGGGAAGCTTTCTTT
>TRBJ2-1|TRBV9|.|.
CASSPQGRGSSYNEQFF
TGTGCCAGCAGCCCCCAGGGGCGGGGGAGCTCCTACAATGAGCAGTTCTTC
>TRBJ2-1|TRBV18|.|once
CASSPMGGHNEQFF
TGTGCCAGCTCACCAATGGGGGGGCATAATGAGCAGTTCTTC
>TRBJ1-1|TRBV6-1|.|.
CASSERRQAFF
TGTGCCAGCAGTGAAAGGAGACAGGCTTTCTTT
>TRBJ2-6|TRBV28|TRBD1|.
CASRPTPGQGSGANVLTF
TGTGCCAGCAGACCGACGCCGGGACAGGGGTCCGGGGCCAACGTCCTGACTTTC